The clone carrying this TCR beta chain was recorded a few times. Its matching antigen is unknown. Sample-barcoded 5' priming and a J-beta primer mix drove a second PCR of 7 to 11 cycles. MiXCR was run by TCRdb on the 5' RACE reads, yielding one entry per CDR3 protein. The profile shows fewer than 2,000,000 distinct CDR3 sequences, about 35% of them singletons. Trimming stripped 8 bases from V and 1 base from J, with 12 bases between. The CDR3 runs 14 residues. Germline V gene lookup returns CDR1 MNHNS and CDR2 SASEGT. This sample is part of a study of blood T cells in healthy people across ages. Study-level points and caveats: Per-million-T-cell TCR beta diversity fell roughly linearly with age. It was held that diversity estimates obtained from one million T cells represented underestimates.

Total RNA, at least 6 micrograms per sample, was extracted from PBMCs. The specimen sequenced was blood. This TCR derives from a woman under 40 in good health. J is TRBJ2-1 and V is TRBV6-1; D ambiguous. CDR3 in amino acids: CASRDPSSYNEQFF. The CDR3 DNA reads as TGTGCCAGCCGCGACCCTTCATCCTACAATGAGCAGTTCTTC.